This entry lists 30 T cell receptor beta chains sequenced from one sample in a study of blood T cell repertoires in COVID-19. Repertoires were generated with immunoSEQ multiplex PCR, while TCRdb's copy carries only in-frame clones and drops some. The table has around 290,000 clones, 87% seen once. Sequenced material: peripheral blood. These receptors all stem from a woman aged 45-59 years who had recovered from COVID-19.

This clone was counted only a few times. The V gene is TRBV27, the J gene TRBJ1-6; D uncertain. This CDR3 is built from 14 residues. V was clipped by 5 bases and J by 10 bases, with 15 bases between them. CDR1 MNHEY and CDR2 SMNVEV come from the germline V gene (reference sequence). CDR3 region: CASSQDIQYSPLHF. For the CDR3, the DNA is TGTGCCAGCAGTCAAGACATTCAGTACTCACCCCTCCACTTT.

CDR3 sequence reads: CASSSGLEDYNEQFF. The CDR3 DNA reads as TGTGCCAGCAGCTCGGGACTCGAAGATTACAATGAGCAGTTCTTC. The chain employs TRBV7-3 and TRBJ2-1, with D maybe TRBD2 (6 bases). The CDR3 is 15 residues long. Germline V gene sequence: CDR1 SGHTA, CDR2 FQGTGA. V lost 4 bases to trimming and J lost 4 bases, with 14 bases between them.

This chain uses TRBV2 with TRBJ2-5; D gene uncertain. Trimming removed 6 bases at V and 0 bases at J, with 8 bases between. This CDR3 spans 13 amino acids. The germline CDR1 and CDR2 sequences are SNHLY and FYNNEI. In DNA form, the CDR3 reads TGTGCCAGCAGCGCCGACAACCAAGAGACCCAGTACTTC. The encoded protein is CASSADNQETQYF.

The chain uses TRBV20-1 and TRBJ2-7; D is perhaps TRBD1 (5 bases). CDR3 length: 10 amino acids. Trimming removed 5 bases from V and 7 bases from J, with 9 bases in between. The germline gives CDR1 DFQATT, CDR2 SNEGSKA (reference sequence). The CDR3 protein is CSAQGREQYF. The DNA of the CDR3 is TGCAGTGCTCAGGGTCGGGAGCAGTACTTC.

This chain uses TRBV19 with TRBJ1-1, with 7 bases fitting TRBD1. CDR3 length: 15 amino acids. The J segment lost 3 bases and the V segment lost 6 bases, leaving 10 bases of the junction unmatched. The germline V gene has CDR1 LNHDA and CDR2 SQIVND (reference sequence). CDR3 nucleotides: TGTGCCAGTAGAGGAGTGACAGGGACTCACACTGAAGCTTTCTTT. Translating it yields CASRGVTGTHTEAFF.

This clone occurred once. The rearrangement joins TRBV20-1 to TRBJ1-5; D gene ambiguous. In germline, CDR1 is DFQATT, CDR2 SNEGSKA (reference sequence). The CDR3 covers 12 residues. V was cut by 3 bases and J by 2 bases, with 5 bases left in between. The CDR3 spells CSASIGNQPQHF. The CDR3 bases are TGCAGTGCTAGTATAGGCAATCAGCCCCAGCATTTT.

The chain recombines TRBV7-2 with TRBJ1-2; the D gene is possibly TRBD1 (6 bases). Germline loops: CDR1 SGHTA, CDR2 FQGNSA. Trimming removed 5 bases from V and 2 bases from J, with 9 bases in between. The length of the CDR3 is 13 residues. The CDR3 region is CASSQTGNYGYTF. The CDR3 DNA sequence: TGTGCCAGCAGCCAAACAGGGAACTATGGCTACACCTTC.

The CDR3 nucleotides read TGTGCCAGCAGAAAGACAGGGCAAAGCTGGGAGCTGTTTTTT. Protein product: CASRKTGQSWELFF. The chain uses TRBV28 and TRBJ2-2, with 7 bases aligning to TRBD1. The CDR3 totals 14 residues. Germline loops: CDR1 MDHEN, CDR2 SYDVKM. V was pared by 6 bases and J by 9 bases, with 10 bases of the junction left unmatched.

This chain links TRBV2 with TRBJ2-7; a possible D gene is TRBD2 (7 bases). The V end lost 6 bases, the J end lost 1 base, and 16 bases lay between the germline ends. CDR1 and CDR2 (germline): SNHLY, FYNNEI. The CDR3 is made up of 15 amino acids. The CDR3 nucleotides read TGTGCCAGCAGCCCCGAGGGGGGGGGATCCTACGAGCAGTACTTC. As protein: CASSPEGGGSYEQYF.

The CDR3 DNA reads as TGCGCCAGCAGCCAGGGACAGGGGGCGACCGGGGAGCTGTTTTTT. It specifies CASSQGQGATGELFF. V is TRBV5-1 and J is TRBJ2-2; 12 nucleotides line up with TRBD1. Trimming cost V 4 bases and J 5 bases; bases outside gene matches: 3. The CDR3 is 15 residues long. CDR1 is SGHRS and CDR2 is YFSETQ in the germline V gene.

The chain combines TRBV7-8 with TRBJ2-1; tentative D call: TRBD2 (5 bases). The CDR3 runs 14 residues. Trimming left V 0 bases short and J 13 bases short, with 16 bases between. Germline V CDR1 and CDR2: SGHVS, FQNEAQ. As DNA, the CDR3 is TGTGCCAGCAGCTTAGCGCGGATCGGCGGAGGTCAGTTCTTC. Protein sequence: CASSLARIGGGQFF.

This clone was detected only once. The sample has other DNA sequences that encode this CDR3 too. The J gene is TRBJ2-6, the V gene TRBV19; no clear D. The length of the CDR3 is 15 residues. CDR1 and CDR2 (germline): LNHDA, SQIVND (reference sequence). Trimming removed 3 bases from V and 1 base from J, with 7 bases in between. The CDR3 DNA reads TGTGCCAGTAGTATTTTGAGATCTGGGGCCAACGTCCTGACTTTC. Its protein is CASSILRSGANVLTF.

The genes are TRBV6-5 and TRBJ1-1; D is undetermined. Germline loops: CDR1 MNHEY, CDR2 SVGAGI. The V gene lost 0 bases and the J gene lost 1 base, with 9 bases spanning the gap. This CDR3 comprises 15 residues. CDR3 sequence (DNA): TGTGCCAGCAGTTACTCGCGGCAGAGGAACACTGAAGCTTTCTTT. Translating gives CASSYSRQRNTEAFF.

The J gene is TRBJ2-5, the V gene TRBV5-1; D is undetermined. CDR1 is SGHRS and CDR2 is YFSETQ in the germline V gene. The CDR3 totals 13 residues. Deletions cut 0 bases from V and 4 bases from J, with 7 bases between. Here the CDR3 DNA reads TGCGCCAGCAGCTTGGTACCCGGAGAGACCCAGTACTTC. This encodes CASSLVPGETQYF.

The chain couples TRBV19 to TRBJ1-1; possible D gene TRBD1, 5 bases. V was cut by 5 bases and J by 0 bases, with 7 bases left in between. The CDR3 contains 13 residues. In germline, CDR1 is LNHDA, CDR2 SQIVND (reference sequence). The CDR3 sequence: CASSQQVNTEAFF. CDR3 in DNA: TGTGCCAGTAGTCAACAGGTGAACACTGAAGCTTTCTTT.

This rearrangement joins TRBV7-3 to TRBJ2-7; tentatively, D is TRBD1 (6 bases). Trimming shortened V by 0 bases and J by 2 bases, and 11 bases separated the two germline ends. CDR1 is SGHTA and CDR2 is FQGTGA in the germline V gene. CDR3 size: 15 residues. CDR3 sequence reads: CASSLTGGQAYEQYF. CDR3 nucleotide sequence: TGTGCCAGCAGCTTAACTGGGGGACAAGCCTACGAGCAGTACTTC.

CDR3 in DNA: TGTGCCAGCAGTGAAGGGTGGCAGGACACCTACGAGCAGTACTTC. This codes for CASSEGWQDTYEQYF. V is TRBV6-1 and J is TRBJ2-7, with a tentative D call TRBD1 (5 bases). The CDR3 runs to 15 residues. The germline V and J ends were trimmed by 1 base and 2 bases, with 12 bases remaining between them. The germline gives CDR1 MNHNS, CDR2 SASEGT.

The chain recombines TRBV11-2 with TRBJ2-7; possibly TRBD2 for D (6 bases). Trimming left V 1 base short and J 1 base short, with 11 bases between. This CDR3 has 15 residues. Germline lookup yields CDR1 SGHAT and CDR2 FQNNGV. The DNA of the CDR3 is TGTGCCAGCAGCTTAGTTCGGGCGGGGTCCTACGAGCAGTACTTC. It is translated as CASSLVRAGSYEQYF.

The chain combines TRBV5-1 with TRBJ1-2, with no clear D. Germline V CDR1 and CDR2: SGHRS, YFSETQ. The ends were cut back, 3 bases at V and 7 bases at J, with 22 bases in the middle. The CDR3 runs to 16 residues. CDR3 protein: CASSYNGSPKASGYTF. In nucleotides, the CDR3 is TGCGCCAGCAGCTACAACGGGTCCCCAAAGGCGAGTGGCTACACCTTC.

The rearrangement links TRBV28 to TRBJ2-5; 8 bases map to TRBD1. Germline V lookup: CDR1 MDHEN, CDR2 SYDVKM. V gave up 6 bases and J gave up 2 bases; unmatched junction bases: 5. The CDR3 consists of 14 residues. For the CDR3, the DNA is TGTGCCAGCAGCTACAGGGGGGAACAAGAGACCCAGTACTTC. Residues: CASSYRGEQETQYF.

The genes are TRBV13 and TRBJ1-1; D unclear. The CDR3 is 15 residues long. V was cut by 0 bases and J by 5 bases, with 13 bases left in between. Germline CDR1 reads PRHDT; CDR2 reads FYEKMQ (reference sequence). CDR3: CASSLGSHRSTEAFF. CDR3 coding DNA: TGTGCCAGCAGCTTAGGGAGCCACCGGAGTACTGAAGCTTTCTTT.

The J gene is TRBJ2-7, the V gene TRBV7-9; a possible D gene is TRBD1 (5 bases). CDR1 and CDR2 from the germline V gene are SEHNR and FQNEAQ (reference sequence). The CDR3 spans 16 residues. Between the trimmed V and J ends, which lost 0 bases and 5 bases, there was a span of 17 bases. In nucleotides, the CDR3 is TGTGCCAGCAGCTTAGCGTACACAGGTCGTCTCCACGAGCAGTACTTC. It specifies CASSLAYTGRLHEQYF.

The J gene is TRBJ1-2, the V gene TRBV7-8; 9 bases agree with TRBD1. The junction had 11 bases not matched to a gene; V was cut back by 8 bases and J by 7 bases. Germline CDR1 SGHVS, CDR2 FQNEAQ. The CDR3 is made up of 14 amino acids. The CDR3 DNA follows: TGTGCCAGCCGCCGGGACAGGGTTTTAGGTGGCTACACCTTC. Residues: CASRRDRVLGGYTF.

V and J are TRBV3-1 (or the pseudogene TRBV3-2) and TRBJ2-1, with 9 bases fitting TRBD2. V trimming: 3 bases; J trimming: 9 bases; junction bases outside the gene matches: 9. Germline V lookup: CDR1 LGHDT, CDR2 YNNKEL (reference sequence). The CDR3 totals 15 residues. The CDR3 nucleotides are TGTGCCAGCAGCCAGCAGCCGGGACTAGCCTCTGAGCAGTTCTTC. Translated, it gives CASSQQPGLASEQFF.

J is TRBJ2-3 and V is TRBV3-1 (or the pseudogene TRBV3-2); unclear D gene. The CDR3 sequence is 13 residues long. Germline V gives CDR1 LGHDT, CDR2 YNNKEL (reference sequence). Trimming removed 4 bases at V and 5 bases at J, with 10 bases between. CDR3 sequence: CASSPHPGDTQYF. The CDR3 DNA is TGTGCCAGCAGCCCCCATCCCGGAGATACGCAGTATTTT.

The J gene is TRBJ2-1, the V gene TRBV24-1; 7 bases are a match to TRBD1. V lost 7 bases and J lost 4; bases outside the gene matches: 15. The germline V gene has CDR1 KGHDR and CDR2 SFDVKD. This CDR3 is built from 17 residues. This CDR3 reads CATSQRPRGRPYNEQFF. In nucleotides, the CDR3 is TGTGCCACCAGCCAACGACCCAGGGGGAGACCTTACAATGAGCAGTTCTTC.

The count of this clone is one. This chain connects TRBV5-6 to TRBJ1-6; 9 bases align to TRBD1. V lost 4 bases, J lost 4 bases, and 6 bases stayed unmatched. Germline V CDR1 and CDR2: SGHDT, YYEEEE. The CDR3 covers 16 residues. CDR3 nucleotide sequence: TGTGCCAGCAGCCGACGGACAGGGGCATATAATTCACCCCTCCACTTT. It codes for CASSRRTGAYNSPLHF.

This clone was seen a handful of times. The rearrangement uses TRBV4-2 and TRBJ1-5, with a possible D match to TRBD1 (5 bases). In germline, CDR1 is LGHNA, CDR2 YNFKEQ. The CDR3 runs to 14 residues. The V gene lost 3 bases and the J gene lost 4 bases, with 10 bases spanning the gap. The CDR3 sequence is CASSQQGLNQPQHF. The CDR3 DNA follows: TGTGCCAGCAGCCAGCAGGGACTAAATCAGCCCCAGCATTTT.

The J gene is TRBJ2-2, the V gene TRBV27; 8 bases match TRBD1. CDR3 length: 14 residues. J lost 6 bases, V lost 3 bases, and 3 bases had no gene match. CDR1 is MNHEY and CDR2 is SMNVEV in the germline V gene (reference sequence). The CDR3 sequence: CASSFQGASGELFF. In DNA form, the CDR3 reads TGTGCCAGCAGTTTCCAGGGGGCATCCGGGGAGCTGTTTTTT.

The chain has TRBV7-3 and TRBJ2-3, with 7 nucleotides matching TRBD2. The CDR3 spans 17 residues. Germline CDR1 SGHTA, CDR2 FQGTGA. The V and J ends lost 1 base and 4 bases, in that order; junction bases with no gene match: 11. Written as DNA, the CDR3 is TGTGCCAGCAGCTTAAATGCGGGAGTTAGGGTCGCAGATACGCAGTATTTT. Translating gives CASSLNAGVRVADTQYF. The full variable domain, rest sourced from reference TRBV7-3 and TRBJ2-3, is GAGVSQTPSNKVTEKGKYVELRCDPISGHTALYWYRQSLGQGPEFLIYFQGTGAADDSGLPNDRFFAVRPEGSVSTLKIQRTERGDSAVYLCASSLNAGVRVADTQYFGPGTRLTVL.